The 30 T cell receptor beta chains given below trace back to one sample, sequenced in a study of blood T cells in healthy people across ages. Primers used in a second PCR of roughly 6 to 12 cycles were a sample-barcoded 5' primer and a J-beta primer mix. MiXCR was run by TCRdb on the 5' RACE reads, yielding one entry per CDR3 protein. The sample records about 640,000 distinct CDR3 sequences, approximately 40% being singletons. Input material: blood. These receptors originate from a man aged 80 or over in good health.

The CDR3 sequence is CASSLTSGTRGEQYF. CDR3 sequence (DNA): TGTGCCAGCAGCCTCACATCCGGGACCCGCGGCGAGCAGTACTTC. V gene TRBV11-1 combines with J gene TRBJ2-5; perhaps D is TRBD1 or TRBD2 (5 bases each). The tail of the sequence fits TRBJ2-7 better, so the J call may be wrong. The CDR3 length is 15 residues. Germline V gene sequence: CDR1 SGHAT, CDR2 FQDESV (reference sequence).

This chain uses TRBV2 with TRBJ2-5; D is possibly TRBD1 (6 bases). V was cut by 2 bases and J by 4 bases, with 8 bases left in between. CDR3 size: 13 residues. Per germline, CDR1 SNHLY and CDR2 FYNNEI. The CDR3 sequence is CASSEPRGETQYF. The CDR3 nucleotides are TGTGCCAGCAGTGAACCCAGGGGAGAGACCCAGTACTTC. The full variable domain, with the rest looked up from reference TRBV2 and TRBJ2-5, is EPEVTQTPSHQVTQMGQEVILRCVPISNHLYFYWYRQILGQKVEFLVSFYNNEISEKSEIFDDQFSVERPDGSNFTLKIRSTKLEDSAMYFCASSEPRGETQYFGPGTRLLVL.

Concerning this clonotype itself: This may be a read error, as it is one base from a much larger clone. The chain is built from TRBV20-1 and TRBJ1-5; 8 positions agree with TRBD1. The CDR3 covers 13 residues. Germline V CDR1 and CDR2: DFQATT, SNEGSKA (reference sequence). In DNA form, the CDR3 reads TGCAGTACAGGGGGTAAAGGCAATCGGCCCCAGCATTTT. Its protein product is CSTGGKGNRPQHF.

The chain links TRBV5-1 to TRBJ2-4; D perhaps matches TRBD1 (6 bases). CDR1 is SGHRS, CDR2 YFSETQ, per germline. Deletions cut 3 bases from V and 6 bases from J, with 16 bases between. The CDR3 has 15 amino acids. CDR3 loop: CASSWAGDSGNIQYF. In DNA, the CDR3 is TGCGCCAGCAGCTGGGCAGGGGATTCGGGAAACATTCAGTACTTC.

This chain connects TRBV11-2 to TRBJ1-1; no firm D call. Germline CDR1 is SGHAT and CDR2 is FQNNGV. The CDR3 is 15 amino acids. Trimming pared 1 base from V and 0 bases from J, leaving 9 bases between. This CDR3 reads CASSLVGLMNTEAFF. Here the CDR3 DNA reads TGTGCCAGCAGCTTAGTGGGGTTAATGAACACTGAAGCTTTCTTT. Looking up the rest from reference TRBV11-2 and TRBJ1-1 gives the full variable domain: EAGVAQSPRYKIIEKRQSVAFWCNPISGHATLYWYQQILGQGPKLLIQFQNNGVVDDSQLPKDRFSAERLKGVDSTLKIQPAKLEDSAVYLCASSLVGLMNTEAFFGQGTRLTVV.

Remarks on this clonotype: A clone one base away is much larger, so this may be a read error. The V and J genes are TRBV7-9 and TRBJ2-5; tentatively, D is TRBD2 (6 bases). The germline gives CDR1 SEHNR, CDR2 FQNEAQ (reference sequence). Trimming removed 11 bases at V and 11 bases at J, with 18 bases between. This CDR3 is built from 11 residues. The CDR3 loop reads CAGEDYNEQYF. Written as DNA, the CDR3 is TGTGCCGGGGAGGACTACAATGAGCAGTACTTC.

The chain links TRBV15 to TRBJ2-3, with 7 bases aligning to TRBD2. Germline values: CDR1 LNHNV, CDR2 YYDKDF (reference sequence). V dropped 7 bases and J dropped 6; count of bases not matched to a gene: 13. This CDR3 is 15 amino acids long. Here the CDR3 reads CATTDGRRRGDTQYF. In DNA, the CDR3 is TGTGCCACCACCGACGGGAGGCGCCGCGGGGATACGCAGTATTTT.

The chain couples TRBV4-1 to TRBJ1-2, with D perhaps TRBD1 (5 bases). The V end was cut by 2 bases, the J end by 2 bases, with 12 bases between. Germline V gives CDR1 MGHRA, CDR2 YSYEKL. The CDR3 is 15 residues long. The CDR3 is CASSQRAGGNYGYTF. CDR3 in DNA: TGCGCCAGCAGCCAAAGGGCTGGGGGGAACTATGGCTACACCTTC.

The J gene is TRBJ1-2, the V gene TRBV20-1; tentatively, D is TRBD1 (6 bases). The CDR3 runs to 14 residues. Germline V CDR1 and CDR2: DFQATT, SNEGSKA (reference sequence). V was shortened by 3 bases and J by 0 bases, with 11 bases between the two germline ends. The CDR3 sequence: CSARDRTSNYGYTF. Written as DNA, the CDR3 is TGCAGTGCTAGGGACAGAACTTCTAACTATGGCTACACCTTC.

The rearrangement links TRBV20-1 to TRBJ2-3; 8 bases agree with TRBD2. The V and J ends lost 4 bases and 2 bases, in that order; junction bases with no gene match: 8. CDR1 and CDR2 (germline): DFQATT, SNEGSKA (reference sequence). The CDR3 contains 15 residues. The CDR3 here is CSAIPGTSATDTQYF. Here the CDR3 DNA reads TGCAGTGCTATTCCCGGGACTAGTGCCACAGATACGCAGTATTTT.

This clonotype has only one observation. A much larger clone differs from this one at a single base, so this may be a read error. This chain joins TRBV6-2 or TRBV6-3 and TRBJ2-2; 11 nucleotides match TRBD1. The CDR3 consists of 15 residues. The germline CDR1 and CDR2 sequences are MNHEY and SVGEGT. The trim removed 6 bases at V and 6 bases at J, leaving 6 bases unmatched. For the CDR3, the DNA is TGTGCCAGCAGCCGGACAGGGGGCGACGCCGGGGAGCTGTTTTTT. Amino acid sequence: CASSRTGGDAGELFF.

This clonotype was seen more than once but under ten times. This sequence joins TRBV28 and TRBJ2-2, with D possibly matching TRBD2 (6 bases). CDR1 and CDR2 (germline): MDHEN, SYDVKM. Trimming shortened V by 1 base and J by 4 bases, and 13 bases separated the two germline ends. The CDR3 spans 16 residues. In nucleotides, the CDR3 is TGTGCCAGCAGTTTATTGGTGGGAGCGGGCACCGGGGAGCTGTTTTTT. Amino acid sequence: CASSLLVGAGTGELFF.

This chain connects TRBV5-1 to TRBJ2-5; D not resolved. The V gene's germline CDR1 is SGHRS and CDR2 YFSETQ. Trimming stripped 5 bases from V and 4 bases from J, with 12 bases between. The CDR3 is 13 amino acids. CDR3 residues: CASSSATGETQYF. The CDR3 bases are TGCGCCAGCAGTTCGGCTACGGGAGAGACCCAGTACTTC. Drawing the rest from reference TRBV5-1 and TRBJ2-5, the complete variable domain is KAGVTQTPRYLIKTRGQQVTLSCSPISGHRSVSWYQQTPGQGLQFLFEYFSETQRNKGNFPGRFSGRQFSNSRSEMNVSTLELGDSALYLCASSSATGETQYFGPGTRLLVL.

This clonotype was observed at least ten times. The CDR3 sequence is CASSTPGTGLQEQYF. As DNA, the CDR3 is TGTGCCAGCAGTACCCCCGGGACAGGGTTACAAGAGCAGTACTTC. The chain employs TRBV27 and TRBJ2-7; 9 bases agree with TRBD1. From germline, CDR1 is MNHEY and CDR2 SMNVEV (reference sequence). The junction had 12 bases not matched to a gene; V was cut back by 5 bases and J by 7 bases. This CDR3 comprises 15 residues.

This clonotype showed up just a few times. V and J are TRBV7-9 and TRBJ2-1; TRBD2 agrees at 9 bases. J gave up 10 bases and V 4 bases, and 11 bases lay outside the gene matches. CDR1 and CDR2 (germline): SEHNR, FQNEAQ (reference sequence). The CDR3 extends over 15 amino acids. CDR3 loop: CASSSLAGAVSEQFF. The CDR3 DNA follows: TGTGCCAGCAGCTCTTTAGCGGGAGCCGTATCCGAGCAGTTCTTC. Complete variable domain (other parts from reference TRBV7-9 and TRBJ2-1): DTGVSQNPRHKITKRGQNVTFRCDPISEHNRLYWYRQTLGQGPEFLTYFQNEAQLEKSRLLSDRFSAERPKGSFSTLEIQRTEQGDSAMYLCASSSLAGAVSEQFFGPGTRLTVL.

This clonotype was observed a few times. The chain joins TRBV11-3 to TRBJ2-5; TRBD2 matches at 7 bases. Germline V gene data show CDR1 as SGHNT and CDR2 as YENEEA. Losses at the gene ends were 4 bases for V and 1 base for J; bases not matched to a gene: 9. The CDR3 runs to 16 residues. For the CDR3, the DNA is TGTGCCAGCAGCTGCCCGACTAGCACTTTCCAAGAGACCCAGTACTTC. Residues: CASSCPTSTFQETQYF.

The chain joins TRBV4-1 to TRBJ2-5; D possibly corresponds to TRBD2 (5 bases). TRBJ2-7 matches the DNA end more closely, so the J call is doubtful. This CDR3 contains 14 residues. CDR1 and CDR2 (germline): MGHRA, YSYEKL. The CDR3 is CASSQVSRGNEQYF. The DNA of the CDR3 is TGCGCCAGCAGCCAAGTCAGTCGGGGAAACGAGCAGTACTTC.

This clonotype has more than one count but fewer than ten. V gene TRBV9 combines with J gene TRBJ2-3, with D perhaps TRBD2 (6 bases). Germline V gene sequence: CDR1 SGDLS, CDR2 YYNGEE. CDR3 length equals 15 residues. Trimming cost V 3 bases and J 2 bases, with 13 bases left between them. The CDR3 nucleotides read TGTGCCAGCAGCGACGCCGGGGGTGACACAGATACGCAGTATTTT. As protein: CASSDAGGDTDTQYF.

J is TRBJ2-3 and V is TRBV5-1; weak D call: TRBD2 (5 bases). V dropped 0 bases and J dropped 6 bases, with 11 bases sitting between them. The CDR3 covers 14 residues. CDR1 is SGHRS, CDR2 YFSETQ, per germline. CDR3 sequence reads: CASSLALAEDTQYF. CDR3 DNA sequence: TGCGCCAGCAGCTTGGCGCTAGCCGAGGATACGCAGTATTTT. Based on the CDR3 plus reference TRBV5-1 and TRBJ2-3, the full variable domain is KAGVTQTPRYLIKTRGQQVTLSCSPISGHRSVSWYQQTPGQGLQFLFEYFSETQRNKGNFPGRFSGRQFSNSRSEMNVSTLELGDSALYLCASSLALAEDTQYFGPGTRLTVL.

DNA of the CDR3: TGTGCCAGCAGCGTAGCCAGGGGAAGGGAGACCCAGTACTTC. It encodes CASSVARGRETQYF. The chain carries TRBV9 and TRBJ2-7; a possible D gene is TRBD1 (6 bases). The J call is in doubt because the DNA end fits TRBJ2-5 better. CDR1 SGDLS and CDR2 YYNGEE come from the germline V gene. The CDR3 runs to 14 residues.

The CDR3 DNA follows: TGTGCCACCAGCAGAGATATGGACAGTGAAAAACTGTTTTTT. Translated: CATSRDMDSEKLFF. J is TRBJ1-4 and V is TRBV15; possibly TRBD1 for D (6 bases). V lost 0 bases and J 7 bases, leaving 9 bases between the germline ends. Germline V gene data show CDR1 as LNHNV and CDR2 as YYDKDF (reference sequence). This CDR3 comprises 14 residues.

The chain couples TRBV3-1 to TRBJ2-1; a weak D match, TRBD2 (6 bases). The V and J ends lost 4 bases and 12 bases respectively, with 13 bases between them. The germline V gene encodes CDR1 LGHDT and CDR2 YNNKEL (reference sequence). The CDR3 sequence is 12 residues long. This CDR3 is CASSLAAYGQFF. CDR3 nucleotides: TGTGCCAGCAGCCTAGCGGCCTATGGGCAGTTCTTC.

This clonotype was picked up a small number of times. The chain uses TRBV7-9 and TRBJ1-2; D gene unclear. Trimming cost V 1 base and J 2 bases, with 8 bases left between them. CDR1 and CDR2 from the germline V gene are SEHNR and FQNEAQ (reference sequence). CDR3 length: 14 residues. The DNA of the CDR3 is TGTGCCAGCAGCTTAGTCGGAGGGAACTATGGCTACACCTTC. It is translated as CASSLVGGNYGYTF.

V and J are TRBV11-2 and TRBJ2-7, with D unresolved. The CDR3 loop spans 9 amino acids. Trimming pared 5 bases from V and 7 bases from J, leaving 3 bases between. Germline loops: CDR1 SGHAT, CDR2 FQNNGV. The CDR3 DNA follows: TGTGCCAGCAGCCTGGAGCAGTACTTC. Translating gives CASSLEQYF.

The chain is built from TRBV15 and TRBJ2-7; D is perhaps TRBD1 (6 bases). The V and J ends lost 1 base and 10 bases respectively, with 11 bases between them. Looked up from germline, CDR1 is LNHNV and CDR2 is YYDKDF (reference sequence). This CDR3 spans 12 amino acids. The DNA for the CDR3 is TGTGCCACCAGCAGAGGCCGGGACACCCAGTACTTC. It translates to CATSRGRDTQYF.

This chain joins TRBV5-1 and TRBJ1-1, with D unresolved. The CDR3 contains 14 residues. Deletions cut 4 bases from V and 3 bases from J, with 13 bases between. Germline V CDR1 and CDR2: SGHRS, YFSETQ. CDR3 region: CASSLNRGDTEAFF. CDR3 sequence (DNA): TGCGCCAGCAGCCTTAATCGGGGTGACACTGAAGCTTTCTTT.

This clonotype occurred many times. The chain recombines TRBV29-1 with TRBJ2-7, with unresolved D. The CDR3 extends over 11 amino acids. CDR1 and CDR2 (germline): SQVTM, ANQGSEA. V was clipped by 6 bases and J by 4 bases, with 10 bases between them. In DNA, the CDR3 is TGCAGCGTCATAATGGGGTACGAGCAGTACTTC. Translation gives CSVIMGYEQYF.

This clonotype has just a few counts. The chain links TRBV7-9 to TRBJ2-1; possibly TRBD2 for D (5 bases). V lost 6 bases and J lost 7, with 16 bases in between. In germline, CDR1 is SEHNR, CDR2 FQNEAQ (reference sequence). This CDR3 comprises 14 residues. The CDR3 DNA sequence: TGTGCCAGCAGTTCAGCCCAAGGCGGGAATGAGCAGTTCTTC. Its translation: CASSSAQGGNEQFF.

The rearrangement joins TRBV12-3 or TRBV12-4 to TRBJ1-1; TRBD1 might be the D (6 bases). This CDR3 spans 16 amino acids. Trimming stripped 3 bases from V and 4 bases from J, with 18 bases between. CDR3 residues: CASSFLLTGVGTEAFF. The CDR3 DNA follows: TGTGCCAGCAGTTTCCTCTTGACAGGTGTGGGCACTGAAGCTTTCTTT.

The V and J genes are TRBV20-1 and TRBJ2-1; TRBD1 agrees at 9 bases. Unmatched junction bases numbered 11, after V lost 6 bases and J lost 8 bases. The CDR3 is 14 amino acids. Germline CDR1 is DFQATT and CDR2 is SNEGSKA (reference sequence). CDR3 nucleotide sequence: TGCAGTGCGGAGGTCGGGACAGGGATGGATGAGCAGTTCTTC. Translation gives CSAEVGTGMDEQFF.